These T cell receptor beta chains were read from a single sample in a study of cytomegalovirus exposure and HLA in healthy donors. Profiled with immunoSEQ multiplex PCR; TCRdb holds only in-frame clones, not every one. Of 200,000 to 300,000 clones in the sample, just under 80% were seen once. The sample comprised PBMCs. These receptors were obtained from a boy younger than 18 in good health and CMV-seronegative. Both conserved end residues are part of each CDR3. A D gene is named only where the DNA matches it firmly. Not every row has a clone size; where given, it reads once, few, many or a size class.

clone_size j_call d_call v_call cdr3_aa cdr3_nt
few TRBJ2-5 TRBD2 TRBV10-3 CAISGPGGEFLQETQYF TGTGCCATCAGTGGTCCGGGGGGGGAGTTTTTACAAGAGACCCAGTACTTC
- TRBJ2-2 - TRBV6-1 CASSVEQSNTGELFF TGTGCCAGCAGTGTAGAACAGTCGAACACCGGGGAGCTGTTTTTT
- TRBJ1-1 TRBD1 TRBV5-1 CASSPGTGGTEAFF TGCGCCAGCAGCCCTGGGACAGGGGGAACTGAAGCTTTCTTT
- TRBJ2-1 TRBD2 TRBV5-4 CASSRRLAGAAEQFF TGTGCCAGCAGCCGTCGACTAGCGGGAGCCGCTGAGCAGTTCTTC
few TRBJ2-1 TRBD2 TRBV6-5 CASTSGLAGGEQFF TGTGCCAGCACATCGGGACTAGCGGGAGGTGAGCAGTTCTTC
- TRBJ1-4 TRBD1 TRBV11-2 CASSSGTGGYEKLFF TGTGCCAGCAGCTCGGGGACAGGAGGGTACGAAAAACTGTTTTTT
- TRBJ2-7 - TRBV5-1 CASSDLDRYEQYF TGCGCCAGCAGCGATCTGGACAGATACGAGCAGTACTTC
- TRBJ2-3 - TRBV5-8 CASSLFGQTTDTQYF TGTGCCAGCAGCTTGTTCGGACAGACCACAGATACGCAGTATTTT
- TRBJ2-7 TRBD1 TRBV9 CASSVSLPGQGGYEQYF TGTGCCAGCAGCGTAAGTTTGCCGGGACAGGGGGGCTACGAGCAGTACTTC
few TRBJ2-5 - TRBV6-5 CASSFGTFQETQYF TGTGCCAGCAGTTTCGGGACATTCCAAGAGACCCAGTACTTC
- TRBJ2-7 - TRBV6-4 CASSDSFFRQSSSYEQYF TGTGCCAGCAGTGACTCTTTTTTTCGACAGTCTAGCTCCTACGAGCAGTACTTC
- TRBJ1-2 - TRBV2 CASNGDGYTF TGTGCCAGCAATGGAGATGGCTACACCTTC
- TRBJ1-2 TRBD1 TRBV11-2 CASSLDGTGPEGYTF TGTGCCAGCAGCTTAGATGGGACAGGTCCGGAAGGCTACACCTTC
- TRBJ1-3 - TRBV30 CAWTQGAGNTIYF TGTGCCTGGACACAGGGAGCGGGAAACACCATATATTTT
few TRBJ1-1 - TRBV9 CASSPRSPGDEAFF TGTGCCAGCAGCCCCCGTTCACCGGGGGATGAAGCTTTCTTT
- TRBJ1-3 - TRBV13 CASSLGYSGNTIYF TGTGCCAGCAGCTTAGGTTACTCTGGAAACACCATATATTTT
- TRBJ1-4 - TRBV6-6 CASSSRVLTNEKLFF TGTGCCAGCAGTTCCAGGGTTTTGACTAATGAAAAACTGTTTTTT
- TRBJ1-6 - TRBV2 CASSEALQGAILHF TGTGCCAGCAGTGAAGCGCTTCAAGGGGCGATACTCCACTTT
- TRBJ2-4 TRBD2 TRBV4-2 CASSPLAGGWLAKNIQYF TGTGCCAGCAGCCCACTAGCGGGGGGGTGGCTAGCCAAAAACATTCAGTACTTC
- TRBJ1-6 - TRBV4-1 CASSHKGSQAMPPLHF TGCGCCAGCAGCCACAAGGGGTCACAGGCGATGCCACCCCTCCACTTT
- TRBJ1-1 - TRBV4-1 CASRDRLRGTEAFF TGCGCCAGCAGGGACAGACTAAGGGGCACTGAAGCTTTCTTT
- TRBJ2-3 TRBD2 TRBV4-2 CASSQAREGGDTQYF TGTGCCAGCAGCCAAGCCCGGGAGGGAGGGGATACGCAGTATTTT
- TRBJ1-2 - TRBV10-2 CASSEFERGYTF TGCGCCAGCAGTGAGTTTGAGAGGGGCTACACCTTC
- TRBJ2-7 - TRBV7-3 CASSRTGSYEQYF TGTGCCAGCAGCCGGACGGGGAGCTACGAGCAGTACTTC
once TRBJ1-1 - TRBV5-5 CASSPYTGGAGAFF TGTGCCAGCAGCCCCTACACGGGGGGGGCTGGAGCTTTCTTT
- TRBJ2-1 TRBD1 TRBV5-1 CASTLQGQLNEQFF TGCGCCAGCACCCTCCAGGGACAGCTAAATGAGCAGTTCTTC
- TRBJ2-1 - TRBV4-2 CASSQEALVNNEQFF TGTGCCAGCAGCCAAGAAGCTCTCGTCAACAATGAGCAGTTCTTC
- TRBJ1-3 - TRBV7-2 CASSLGPGDVGNTIYF TGTGCCAGCAGCTTAGGTCCAGGGGATGTTGGAAACACCATATATTTT
- TRBJ2-3 - TRBV5-1 CASSLAGTGGRDTQYF TGCGCCAGCAGCTTGGCAGGGACTGGGGGTAGGGATACGCAGTATTTT
- TRBJ2-7 - TRBV2 CASSGLSASGEQYF TGTGCCAGCAGTGGTCTCTCAGCCTCGGGCGAGCAGTACTTC
- TRBJ2-1 TRBD1 TRBV6-6 CASRLGQAKQFF TGTGCCAGCAGACTTGGACAGGCGAAGCAGTTCTTC
- TRBJ2-3 - TRBV7-3 CASSRSGFRTDTQYF TGTGCCAGCAGCCGGTCGGGATTTCGCACAGATACGCAGTATTTT
- TRBJ2-7 TRBD2 TRBV19 CASSIGSGGHYEQYF TGTGCCAGTAGTATAGGGAGCGGGGGCCACTACGAGCAGTACTTC